A selection of T cell receptor beta chains follows, all from one sample in a study of T cells in Graves' hyperthyroidism and ophthalmopathy. Each CDR3 protein gets one entry after TCRdb re-called the multiplex PCR reads with MiXCR. The sample contains roughly 700,000 distinct CDR3 sequences, around 15% of which appear only once. The sample comprised blood. These TCRs come from a woman under 30 with Graves' hyperthyroidism. CDR3s include the opening cysteine and the closing phenylalanine or tryptophan. Fields, in order: J gene, D gene, V gene, CDR3 protein. The D gene is left open where the match is weak.

>TRBJ2-1|.|TRBV29-1
CSVEDGRETWNEQFF
>TRBJ2-7|TRBD1|TRBV30
CAWKYRGLSEQYF
>TRBJ2-1|TRBD2|TRBV2
CASSLRLAGSFNEQFF
>TRBJ1-6|.|TRBV28
CASSSGTPPLHF
>TRBJ1-3|.|TRBV5-6
CASSLGQSGHTIYF
>TRBJ2-1|.|TRBV7-9
CASSSGPLISNEQFF
>TRBJ2-5|TRBD2|TRBV7-3
CASSLTGGTSVGTQYF
>TRBJ2-3|TRBD2|TRBV2
CASRNLADFTDTQYF
>TRBJ1-6|.|TRBV4-3
CASSQGVQGRNSPLHF
>TRBJ2-1|.|TRBV11-1
CASSLVIRDINEQFF
>TRBJ2-3|TRBD1|TRBV6-2/TRBV6-3
CASTPPPGQPPSTDTQYF
>TRBJ2-7|.|TRBV6-2/TRBV6-3
CASSRGLAAVQYF
>TRBJ1-1|TRBD1|TRBV6-1
CASRPRGMNTEAFF
>TRBJ2-1|TRBD2|TRBV5-6
CASSLAGLAGGYNEQFF
>TRBJ2-3|TRBD2|TRBV6-1
CASSYPAAGSTDTQYF
>TRBJ2-7|TRBD2|TRBV11-2
CASSLPTSGRAYEQYF
>TRBJ2-7|.|TRBV10-3
CAISPGIGSYEQYF
>TRBJ2-1|TRBD2|TRBV7-3
CASSLGGGSYNEQFF
>TRBJ1-1|.|TRBV7-9
CASSLGGQGFTEAFF
>TRBJ2-1|TRBD2|TRBV5-5
CASSWTIAGAPNEQFF
>TRBJ2-7|.|TRBV5-1
CASSGGGGSYEQYF
>TRBJ2-2|.|TRBV7-3
CASSLIPGLNTGELFF
>TRBJ1-2|.|TRBV29-1
CSVGGAGYGYTF
>TRBJ2-5|TRBD2|TRBV20-1
CSARGPWRGEETQYF
>TRBJ1-1|.|TRBV15
CATSRVAYTEAFF